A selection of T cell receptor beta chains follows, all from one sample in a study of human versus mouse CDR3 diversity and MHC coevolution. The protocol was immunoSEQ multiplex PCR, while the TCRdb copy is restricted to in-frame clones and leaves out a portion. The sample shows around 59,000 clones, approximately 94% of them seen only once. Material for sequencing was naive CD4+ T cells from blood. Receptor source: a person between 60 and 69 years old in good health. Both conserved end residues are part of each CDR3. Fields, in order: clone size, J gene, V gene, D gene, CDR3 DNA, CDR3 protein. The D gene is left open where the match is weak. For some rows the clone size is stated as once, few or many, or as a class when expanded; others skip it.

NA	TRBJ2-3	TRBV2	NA	TGTGCCAGCAGTGGGGCTCGGAGCACAGATACGCAGTATTTT	CASSGARSTDTQYF
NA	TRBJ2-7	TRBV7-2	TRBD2	TGTGCCAGCAGCGGAACCGGGACTAGCGGGAGCAACGAGCAGTACTTC	CASSGTGTSGSNEQYF
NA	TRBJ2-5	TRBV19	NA	TGTGCCAGTAGTATATCGACAGCCCAAGAGACCCAGTACTTC	CASSISTAQETQYF
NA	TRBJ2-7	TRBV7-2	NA	TGTGCCAGCAGCTTATCCCCAGCGTACTACGAGCAGTACTTC	CASSLSPAYYEQYF
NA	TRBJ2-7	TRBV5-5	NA	TGTGCCAGCACCTCCGGAGGGGCGAGCTCCTACGAGCAGTACTTC	CASTSGGASSYEQYF
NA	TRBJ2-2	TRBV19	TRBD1	TGTGCCAGTAGAACCGGGACAGGGTCCACCGGGGAGCTGTTTTTT	CASRTGTGSTGELFF
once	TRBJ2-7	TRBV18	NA	TGTGCCAGCTCACCACAGAGGACAGACTACGAGCAGTACTTC	CASSPQRTDYEQYF
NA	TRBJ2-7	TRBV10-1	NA	TGCGCCAGCAGCCAAGGGGGTAGCTACGAGCAGTACTTC	CASSQGGSYEQYF
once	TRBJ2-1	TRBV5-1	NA	TGCGCCAGCAGCTTGAGTGGGAGCGAGAGTGAGCAGTTCTTC	CASSLSGSESEQFF
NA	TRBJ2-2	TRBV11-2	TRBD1	TGTGCCAGCAGCTTCCTCGGGGGACAGGGGGCCCCCGCCGGGGAGCTGTTTTTT	CASSFLGGQGAPAGELFF
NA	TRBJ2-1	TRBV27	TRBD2	TGTGCCAGCAGTTACGAGAGCGGGAGGAGCTCCTACAATGAGCAGTTCTTC	CASSYESGRSSYNEQFF
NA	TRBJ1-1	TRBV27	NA	TGTGCCAGCGCCCCCTCTGACAGGCGCAACACTGAAGCTTTCTTT	CASAPSDRRNTEAFF
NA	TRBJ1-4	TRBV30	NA	TGTGCCTGGAGTGAAGACAGAAAAACTGGGTTACGAGAAAAACTGTTTTTT	CAWSEDRKTGLREKLFF
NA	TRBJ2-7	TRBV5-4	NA	TGTGCCAGCAGCGCTAGGCCAGGGGGGTCCTACGAGCAGTACTTC	CASSARPGGSYEQYF
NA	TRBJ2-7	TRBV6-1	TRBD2	TGTGCCAGCAGCGGGACTAGCGGGCCCCCCTACGAGCAGTACTTC	CASSGTSGPPYEQYF
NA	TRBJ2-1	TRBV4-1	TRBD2	TGCGCCAGCAGCCCGACTAGCGGGAGCGAGCAGTTCTTC	CASSPTSGSEQFF
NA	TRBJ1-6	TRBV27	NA	TGTGCCAGCAGTTTAACCCCTCAGGGTGGCAACTCACCCCTCCACTTT	CASSLTPQGGNSPLHF
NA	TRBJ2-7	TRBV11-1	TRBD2	TGTGCCAGCAGCTTAGCGAGGATAGCGGGACTGTACGAGCAGTACTTC	CASSLARIAGLYEQYF
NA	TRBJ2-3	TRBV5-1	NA	TGCGCCAGCAGCATCGTCCGGGAAGAAAGGACAGATACGCAGTATTTT	CASSIVREERTDTQYF
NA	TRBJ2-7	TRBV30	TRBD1	TGTGCCTGGGACAGGGGGCGCCGCGAGCAGTACTTC	CAWDRGRREQYF
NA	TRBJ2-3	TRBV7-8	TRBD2	TGTGCCAGCAGCATACTAGCGGCCTTCGACACAGATACGCAGTATTTT	CASSILAAFDTDTQYF
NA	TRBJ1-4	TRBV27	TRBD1	TGTGCCAGCAGTGGACAGGGGCAAACTAATGAAAAACTGTTTTTT	CASSGQGQTNEKLFF
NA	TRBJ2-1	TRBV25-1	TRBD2	TGTGCCAGCAGTGAACCCGGGAGGGCAGGGAGGAATGAGCAGTTCTTC	CASSEPGRAGRNEQFF
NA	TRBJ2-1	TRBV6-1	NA	TGTGCCAGCAGGAGGAACAATGAGCAGTTCTTC	CASRRNNEQFF
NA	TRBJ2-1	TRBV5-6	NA	TGTGCCAGCAGTTTAGGGACTGACGACTACAATGAGCAGTTCTTC	CASSLGTDDYNEQFF
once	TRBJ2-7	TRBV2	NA	TGTGCCAGCACTGGGGACACTTACTCCTACGAGCAGTACTTC	CASTGDTYSYEQYF
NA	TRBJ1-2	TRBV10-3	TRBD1	TGTGCCATCAGTCCGGGACAGCAGGGCTACACCTTC	CAISPGQQGYTF
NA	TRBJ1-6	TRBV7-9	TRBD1	TGTGCCAGCAGCTTAGATCTCGACAGGGGCTCTTCACCCCTCCACTTT	CASSLDLDRGSSPLHF
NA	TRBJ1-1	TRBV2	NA	TGTGCCAGCATTCGGGACATCATGAACACTGAAGCTTTCTTT	CASIRDIMNTEAFF
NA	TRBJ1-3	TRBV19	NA	TGTGCCAGTAGTATAGGCGGTGGCTCTGGAAACACCATATATTTT	CASSIGGGSGNTIYF
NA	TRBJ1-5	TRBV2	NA	TGTGCCAGCAGTCCACGGGGTATTAGCAATCAGCCCCAGCATTTT	CASSPRGISNQPQHF
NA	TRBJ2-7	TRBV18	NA	TGTGCCAGCTCGCCGGAGATCTACGAGCAGTACTTC	CASSPEIYEQYF
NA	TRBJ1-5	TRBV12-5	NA	TGTGCTAGTGGGTTCGGAGGGAAGGGCAATCAGCCCCAGCATTTT	CASGFGGKGNQPQHF
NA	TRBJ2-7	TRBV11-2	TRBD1	TGTGCCAGCAGCTTAGGGGCAGGGGGCGGCGGCGAGCAGTACTTC	CASSLGAGGGGEQYF
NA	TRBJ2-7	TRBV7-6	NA	TGTGCCAGCAGCTTAGCGCAAGCGGGCGAGCAGTACTTC	CASSLAQAGEQYF
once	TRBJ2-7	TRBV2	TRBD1	TGTGCCAGCAGGGCGAGGACAGGGCTCTACGAGCAGTACTTC	CASRARTGLYEQYF
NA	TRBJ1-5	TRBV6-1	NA	TGTGCCAGCAGTGACAGGGATCGAGAGGCCAATCAGCCCCAGCATTTT	CASSDRDREANQPQHF
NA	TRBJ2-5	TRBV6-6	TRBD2	TGTGCCAGCAGACAAGCGGGAGGGGACCAAGAGACCCAGTACTTC	CASRQAGGDQETQYF
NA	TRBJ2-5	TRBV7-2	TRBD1	TGTGCCAGCAGCTGGACAGGTATCCAAGAGACCCAGTACTTC	CASSWTGIQETQYF
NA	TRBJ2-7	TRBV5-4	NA	TGTGCCAGCAGCTCGACTTTCGCGGGGGAGCAGTACTTC	CASSSTFAGEQYF
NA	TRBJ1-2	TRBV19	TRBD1	TGTGCCAGTAGTCCGCGGGACAGGGGGTCGGTTGGCTACACCTTC	CASSPRDRGSVGYTF
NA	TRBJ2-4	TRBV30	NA	TGTGCCTGGAGTCTGGGGACTCCCATTCAGTACTTC	CAWSLGTPIQYF
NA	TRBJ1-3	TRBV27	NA	TGTGCCAGCAGGCCCGGGGGGCACGGAAACACCATATATTTT	CASRPGGHGNTIYF
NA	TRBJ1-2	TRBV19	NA	TGTGCCAGTAGTATCACAAGTCGGGAGTGGTTGGGCTACACCTTC	CASSITSREWLGYTF
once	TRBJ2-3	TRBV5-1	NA	TGCGCCAGCAGCTTGGAGGGGGGGAGGAGCACAGATACGCAGTATTTT	CASSLEGGRSTDTQYF
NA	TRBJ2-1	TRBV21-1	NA	TGTGCCAGCAGCAAAGGGCTAAAACCGGGACAGGGGAGGAATGAGCAGTTCTTC	CASSKGLKPGQGRNEQFF
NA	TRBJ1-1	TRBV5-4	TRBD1	TGTGCCAGCAGCCGGACAGGGGGCACTGAAGCTTTCTTT	CASSRTGGTEAFF
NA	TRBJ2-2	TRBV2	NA	TGTGCCAGCAGCCCAACGGGGAGTCCCGACACCGGGGAGCTGTTTTTT	CASSPTGSPDTGELFF
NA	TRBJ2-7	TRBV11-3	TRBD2	TGTGCCAGCAGCCCGACTAGCGGGAGATCCTACGAGCAGTACTTC	CASSPTSGRSYEQYF
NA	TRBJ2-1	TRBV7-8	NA	TGTGCCAGCAGCCTCTTGGGCGAGCAGTTCTTC	CASSLLGEQFF
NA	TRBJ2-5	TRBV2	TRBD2	TGTGCCAGCAGATGGGGGTCACTAGCGGACCAAGAGACCCAGTACTTC	CASRWGSLADQETQYF
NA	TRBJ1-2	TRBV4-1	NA	TGCGCCAGCAGCCATGGTTCAGGCGGACTAAACTATGGCTACACCTTC	CASSHGSGGLNYGYTF
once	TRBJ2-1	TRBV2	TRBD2	TGTGCCAGCAGTGCGAGTACCGCGGGAGTGCAGTTCTTC	CASSASTAGVQFF
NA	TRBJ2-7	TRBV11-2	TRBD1	TGTGCCAGCAGCCCGCTGGGGGGACAGGGCGGGTACGAGCAGTACTTC	CASSPLGGQGGYEQYF
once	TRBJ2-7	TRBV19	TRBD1	TGTGCCAGTAGTAGGGACAGGTCCTACGAGCAGTACTTC	CASSRDRSYEQYF